These 23 T cell receptor beta chains share one sample of origin, sequenced in a study of T-cell reconstitution after alpha-beta-depleted transplantation in children. As it was prepared, the TCRbeta library received unique molecular identifiers. Using its own MiXCR run on the PCR reads, TCRdb lists one record per CDR3 protein. This sample has about 16,000 distinct CDR3 sequences; around 7.7% occur once, and the top ten carry just over 35%. Source: PBMCs, mostly from graft donor cells, taken 60 days after TCRalphabeta/CD19-depleted stem cell transplant. Every receptor here comes from a boy under three years old who had a stem cell transplant for Wiskott-Aldrich syndrome, so the T cells may come from the graft donor.

Worth noting for this clonotype: This clone may be a read error of a much larger clone one base away. The conserved phenylalanine or tryptophan normally closing the CDR3 is absent here, so this likely arose from a read error. V gene TRBV4-1 combines with J gene TRBJ1-1; 7 bases align to TRBD1. Trimming removed 2 bases from V and 4 bases from J; junction bases left unmatched: 7. Germline assignment: CDR1 MGHRA and CDR2 YSYEKL. CDR3 size: 15 residues. The CDR3 nucleotides are TGCGCCAGCAGCCAAACCGGGACAGTGAGCACTGAAGCTTTCTCT. Translated: CASSQTGTVSTEAFS.

Ten or more counts support this clonotype. The chain joins TRBV29-1 to TRBJ1-4, with 7 bases that match TRBD1. CDR1 and CDR2 (germline): SQVTM, ANQGSEA. The V gene end was trimmed by 7 bases and the J gene end by 4 bases; junction bases not matched to a gene: 6. There are 13 residues in the CDR3. Here the CDR3 DNA reads TGCAGCGCAGGACAGGCCTTTAATGAAAAACTGTTTTTT. As protein: CSAGQAFNEKLFF.

The chain recombines TRBV28 with TRBJ2-1, with 10 bases that match TRBD1. V shed 5 bases and J 4 bases; nucleotides not matched to a gene: 8. The CDR3 spans 16 residues. Per germline, CDR1 MDHEN and CDR2 SYDVKM. CDR3 protein: CASSGGGTGDYNEQFF. In DNA form, the CDR3 reads TGTGCCAGCAGTGGGGGGGGGACAGGGGATTACAATGAGCAGTTCTTC.

This clonotype was recorded many times. This chain uses TRBV7-9 with TRBJ2-1; the D is unclear. Germline V gene data show CDR1 as SEHNR and CDR2 as FQNEAQ (reference sequence). The CDR3 loop spans 15 amino acids. The V end was cut by 1 base, the J end by 6 bases, with 13 bases between. The CDR3 coding sequence is TGTGCCAGCAGCTTAGGAGGCCCCCTGGGCAATGAGCAGTTCTTC. Amino acids: CASSLGGPLGNEQFF. The full variable domain, with the rest looked up from reference TRBV7-9 and TRBJ2-1, is DTGVSQNPRHKITKRGQNVTFRCDPISEHNRLYWYRQTLGQGPEFLTYFQNEAQLEKSRLLSDRFSAERPKGSFSTLEIQRTEQGDSAMYLCASSLGGPLGNEQFFGPGTRLTVL.

The chain employs TRBV30 and TRBJ2-3; 7 nucleotides align to TRBD2. Losses at the gene ends were 1 base for V and 0 bases for J; bases not matched to a gene: 4. This CDR3 comprises 15 residues. Germline V CDR1 and CDR2: GTSNPN, SVGIG (reference sequence). The CDR3 spells CAWSGLADSTDTQYF. In DNA form, the CDR3 reads TGTGCCTGGAGTGGGCTAGCGGATAGCACAGATACGCAGTATTTT.

Worth noting for this clonotype: The germline gene is not matched at one end of the junction; a read error may be the cause. The chain joins TRBV6-1 to TRBJ2-5; 9 bases map to TRBD2. The CDR3 sequence is 16 residues long. CDR1 is MNHNS, CDR2 SASEGT, per germline. CDR3 coding DNA: TGTGCCAGCAGAGAAGGTGGCGGGAGGGCCCAAGAGACCCAGTACTTC. Residues: CASREGGGRAQETQYF.

This clonotype was recorded at least ten times. The chain is built from TRBV5-4 and TRBJ2-4; D not certain. Germline CDR1 reads SGHNT; CDR2 reads YYREEE (reference sequence). The CDR3 is 16 residues long. V was shortened by 0 bases and J by 4 bases, with 14 bases between the two germline ends. The CDR3 loop is CASSLGYFGSKNIQYF. CDR3 nucleotide sequence: TGTGCCAGCAGCTTGGGGTACTTCGGCTCGAAAAACATTCAGTACTTC.

The CDR3 protein is CASSLDGLGREQFF. For the CDR3, the DNA is TGCGCCAGCAGCTTGGATGGCCTAGGCCGGGAGCAGTTCTTC. The chain carries TRBV5-1 and TRBJ2-1, with D unclear. The CDR3 sequence is 14 residues long. Germline V gene sequence: CDR1 SGHRS, CDR2 YFSETQ. V lost 0 bases, J lost 10 bases, and 14 bases lay in between.

This clonotype was seen many times. The chain carries TRBV12-3 or TRBV12-4 and TRBJ2-1; 8 nucleotides line up with TRBD1. The CDR3 extends over 14 amino acids. The ends lost 6 bases at V and 8 bases at J; junction bases unmatched: 9. The CDR3 region is CASRGTGILYEQFF. CDR3 sequence (DNA): TGTGCCAGCAGGGGGACAGGTATACTCTATGAGCAGTTCTTC.

Ten or more counts support this clonotype. The V and J genes are TRBV5-1 and TRBJ2-7; D possibly corresponds to TRBD2 (5 bases). There are 13 residues in the CDR3. Germline V gene data show CDR1 as SGHRS and CDR2 as YFSETQ. V lost 4 bases and J 6 bases, leaving 14 bases between the germline ends. CDR3 in DNA: TGCGCCAGCAGCCTACCAGACGGAGGCGAGCAGTACTTC. It translates to CASSLPDGGEQYF.

This clonotype counts as medium-sized. The chain is built from TRBV6-2 or TRBV6-3 and TRBJ2-1, with 9 bases matching TRBD2. The trim removed 4 bases at V and 3 bases at J, leaving 4 bases unmatched. Germline V gene data show CDR1 as MNHEY and CDR2 as SVGEGT. This CDR3 contains 15 residues. In DNA, the CDR3 is TGTGCCAGCAGTTCGGGGACTAGCAACTACAATGAGCAGTTCTTC. Translating gives CASSSGTSNYNEQFF.

The chain uses TRBV3-1 and TRBJ2-3; 9 nucleotides agree with TRBD2. Germline loops: CDR1 LGHDT, CDR2 YNNKEL (reference sequence). V shed 10 bases, J shed 5 bases, and the junction held 13 bases outside the gene matches. The CDR3 length is 15 residues. The CDR3 DNA reads TGTGCCACCTGCCAAGGGATTAGCGGGAGAGATACGCAGTATTTT. Its protein is CATCQGISGRDTQYF.

This clonotype appeared many times. The J gene is TRBJ2-1, the V gene TRBV27; TRBD2 matches 9 bases. The CDR3 consists of 14 residues. With V trimmed by 5 bases and J by 8 bases, 7 bases remained unmatched. Germline assignment: CDR1 MNHEY and CDR2 SMNVEV (reference sequence). The CDR3 nucleotides read TGTGCCAGCAGTCGGCTAGCGGGGCCCCATGAGCAGTTCTTC. Its protein product is CASSRLAGPHEQFF.

This clonotype has ten or more counts. The CDR3 here is CASSQGVPDQPQHF. CDR3 nucleotide sequence: TGCGCCAGCAGCCAAGGTGTCCCGGACCAGCCCCAGCATTTT. V and J are TRBV4-1 and TRBJ1-5; D remains ambiguous. The CDR3 sequence is 14 residues long. Germline V gene lookup returns CDR1 MGHRA and CDR2 YSYEKL. Trimming removed 1 base from V and 7 bases from J, with 11 bases in between.

The CDR3 nucleotides read TGTGCCAGCAGTGTCCAGGGGAACACTGAAGCTTTCTTT. This gives the protein CASSVQGNTEAFF. This sequence joins TRBV27 and TRBJ1-1; D is possibly TRBD1 (5 bases). Between the trimmed V and J ends, which lost 5 bases and 1 base, there was a span of 8 bases. The CDR3 has 13 amino acids. Per the germline V gene, CDR1 is MNHEY and CDR2 is SMNVEV (reference sequence).

This clonotype was observed many times. CDR3 protein: CASRMTSSRPEAFF. The CDR3 DNA sequence: TGTGCCAGCAGGATGACAAGCTCCAGGCCTGAAGCTTTCTTT. The gene calls are TRBV7-9 and TRBJ1-1; no clear D gene. Trimming shortened V by 6 bases and J by 6 bases, and 17 bases separated the two germline ends. Per germline, CDR1 SEHNR and CDR2 FQNEAQ (reference sequence). The CDR3 spans 14 residues. The variable domain in full, completed from reference TRBV7-9 and TRBJ1-1, reads DTGVSQNPRHKITKRGQNVTFRCDPISEHNRLYWYRQTLGQGPEFLTYFQNEAQLEKSRLLSDRFSAERPKGSFSTLEIQRTEQGDSAMYLCASRMTSSRPEAFFGQGTRLTVV.

V gene TRBV7-9 combines with J gene TRBJ2-2, with no clear D. The length of the CDR3 is 13 residues. CDR1 and CDR2 from the germline V gene are SEHNR and FQNEAQ (reference sequence). Trimming cost V 1 base and J 6 bases, with 6 bases left between them. The CDR3 loop is CASSLVSPGELFF. The CDR3 nucleotides are TGTGCCAGCAGCTTAGTGTCCCCCGGGGAGCTGTTTTTT.

This clonotype was found many times. The rearrangement joins TRBV29-1 to TRBJ2-5; either TRBD1 or TRBD2 may supply D (6 bases each). From germline, CDR1 is SQVTM and CDR2 ANQGSEA. The V gene lost 6 bases and the J gene lost 3 bases, with 20 bases spanning the gap. This CDR3 contains 15 residues. This CDR3 is CSVLKVGGPEETQYF. CDR3 DNA: TGCAGCGTCCTAAAAGTGGGGGGCCCAGAAGAGACCCAGTACTTC.

The DNA of the CDR3 is TGTGCCAGCAGCCGGAGGGGCCGCACAGATACGCAGTATTTT. Its protein product is CASSRRGRTDTQYF. The chain has TRBV7-2 and TRBJ2-3; D perhaps matches TRBD2 (6 bases). The CDR3 is 14 residues long. Between the trimmed V and J ends, which lost 5 bases and 1 base, there was a span of 10 bases. Germline V gene sequence: CDR1 SGHTA, CDR2 FQGNSA. Full variable domain (outside the CDR3, taken from reference TRBV7-2 and TRBJ2-3): GAGVSQSPSNKVTEKGKDVELRCDPISGHTALYWYRQSLGQGLEFLIYFQGNSAPDKSGLPSDRFSAERTGGSVSTLTIQRTQQEDSAVYLCASSRRGRTDTQYFGPGTRLTVL.

The sample holds many counts of this clonotype. The CDR3 region is CASRESGKETQYF. The CDR3 nucleotides read TGCGCCAGCAGAGAGAGCGGGAAAGAGACCCAGTACTTC. This chain connects TRBV10-2 to TRBJ2-5, with 7 bases identical to TRBD2. V gave up 6 bases and J gave up 3 bases; unmatched junction bases: 4. Looked up from germline, CDR1 is WSHSY and CDR2 is SAAADI. The length of the CDR3 is 13 residues.

This clonotype turned up a few times. The rearrangement joins TRBV6-5 to TRBJ2-1, with 11 bases aligning to TRBD2. The CDR3 runs to 14 residues. From germline, CDR1 is MNHEY and CDR2 SVGAGI. Trimming at V came to 2 bases and at J to 6 bases, leaving 0 bases not matched to a gene. CDR3 DNA: TGTGCCAGCAGTTACGGGACTAGCGGCAATGAGCAGTTCTTC. Protein product: CASSYGTSGNEQFF.

This sequence joins TRBV18 and TRBJ1-4; the D is unclear. The CDR3 is 16 residues long. Germline values: CDR1 KGHSH, CDR2 LQKENI. V lost 0 bases to trimming and J lost 8 bases, with 16 bases between them. CDR3 in amino acids: CASSPPGGGFHEKLFF. CDR3 DNA: TGTGCCAGCTCACCACCGGGCGGTGGGTTCCACGAAAAACTGTTTTTT.

CDR3 bases: TGTGCCAGCAGCACCGGGCTGTCGGTGTGGGGGGAGGCTTTCTTT. Encoded protein: CASSTGLSVWGEAFF. The V call is TRBV7-9, the J call TRBJ1-1, with a possible D match to TRBD1 (5 bases). V shed 5 bases and J shed 11 bases, with 24 bases lying between them. Per the germline V gene, CDR1 is SEHNR and CDR2 is FQNEAQ (reference sequence). The CDR3 extends over 15 amino acids.